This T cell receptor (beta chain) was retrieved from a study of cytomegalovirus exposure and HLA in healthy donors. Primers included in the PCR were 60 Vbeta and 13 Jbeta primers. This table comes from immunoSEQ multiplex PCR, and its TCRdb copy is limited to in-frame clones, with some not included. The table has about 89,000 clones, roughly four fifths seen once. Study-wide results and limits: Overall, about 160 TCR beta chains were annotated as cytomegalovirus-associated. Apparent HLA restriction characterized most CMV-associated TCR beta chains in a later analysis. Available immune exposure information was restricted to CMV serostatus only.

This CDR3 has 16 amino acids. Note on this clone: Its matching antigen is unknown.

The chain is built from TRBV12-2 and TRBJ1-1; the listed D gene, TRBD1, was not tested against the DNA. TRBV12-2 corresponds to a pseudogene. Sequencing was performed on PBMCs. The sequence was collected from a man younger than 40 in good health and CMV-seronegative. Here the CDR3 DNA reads TGTGCAAGTCGCTTAGCGGGGGCAGAGATGAACACTGAAGCTTTCTTT. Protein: CASRLAGAEMNTEAFF.